These T cell receptor beta chains were read from a single sample in a study of blood T cell repertoires in COVID-19. Profiling relied on immunoSEQ multiplex PCR, and the TCRdb table lists in-frame clones only, not all of them. The sample contains some 60,000 clones, about three quarters of which appear only once. The sample comprised peripheral blood. These TCRs come from a man aged 30-40 years with COVID-19, enrolled during active disease. The CDR3 runs from the conserved cysteine through the conserved F or W. The order of the fields is clone size, V gene, J gene, D gene, CDR3 protein, CDR3 DNA. D genes are given only for firm matches. Size values are once, few and many counts, or a class for expanded clones, and some rows have none.

>.|TRBV11-2|TRBJ1-2|.
CASSLDQGRPSGYTF
TGTGCCAGCAGCTTAGATCAGGGGAGACCCTCCGGCTACACCTTC
>.|TRBV30|TRBJ1-2|TRBD1
CACSPGQGNYGYTF
TGTGCCTGCAGTCCGGGACAGGGCAACTATGGCTACACCTTC
>.|TRBV6-2/TRBV6-3|TRBJ1-1|TRBD1
CASSYGDSANTEAFF
TGTGCCAGCAGTTACGGGGACAGCGCGAACACTGAAGCTTTCTTT
>.|TRBV9|TRBJ1-1|.
CASDGGRRSHTEAFF
TGTGCCAGCGACGGGGGTCGGCGGTCACACACTGAAGCTTTCTTT
>.|TRBV5-1|TRBJ2-1|.
CASSLEPPSSYNEQFF
TGCGCCAGCAGCTTGGAGCCTCCAAGCTCCTACAATGAGCAGTTCTTC
>.|TRBV7-9|TRBJ2-4|.
CASSPLTGALAKNIQYF
TGTGCCAGCAGCCCCCTGACAGGAGCTCTAGCCAAAAACATTCAGTACTTC
>.|TRBV5-1|TRBJ2-1|.
CASSVFLDGEQFF
TGCGCCAGCAGCGTATTTTTAGATGGTGAGCAGTTCTTC
>.|TRBV27|TRBJ2-3|TRBD2
CASAAGTLWDTQYF
TGTGCCAGCGCAGCGGGGACCCTCTGGGATACGCAGTATTTT
>.|TRBV30|TRBJ2-5|TRBD2
CAWSVETSSQETQYF
TGTGCCTGGAGTGTTGAGACTAGCAGCCAAGAGACCCAGTACTTC
>.|TRBV4-1|TRBJ1-2|TRBD1
CASSFRDRYGYTF
TGCGCCAGCAGCTTCCGGGACAGGTATGGCTACACCTTC
>.|TRBV28|TRBJ2-6|.
CASSSPGSGANVLTF
TGTGCCAGCAGTTCTCCGGGATCTGGGGCCAACGTCCTGACTTTC
>.|TRBV11-2|TRBJ2-3|TRBD2
CASSPGLAGGPGGTDTQYF
TGTGCCAGCAGCCCCGGACTAGCGGGGGGCCCGGGGGGCACAGATACGCAGTATTTT
>few|TRBV3-1/TRBV3-2|TRBJ1-2|TRBD1
CASSGTGIGYTF
TGTGCCAGCTCCGGGACAGGGATAGGCTACACCTTC
>.|TRBV7-6|TRBJ2-1|TRBD2
CASSLVASGMDEQFF
TGTGCCAGCAGCTTAGTGGCTAGCGGGATGGATGAGCAGTTCTTC
>.|TRBV27|TRBJ1-1|TRBD1
CARTPTGKASETEAFF
TGTGCCAGAACTCCGACAGGGAAAGCGTCCGAAACTGAAGCTTTCTTT
>.|TRBV30|TRBJ2-7|.
CAWSVHYAQYF
TGTGCCTGGAGTGTACACTACGCGCAGTACTTC
>.|TRBV27|TRBJ2-5|TRBD2
CASSWAGVRETQYF
TGTGCCAGCAGTTGGGCGGGAGTTCGGGAGACCCAGTACTTC
>.|TRBV27|TRBJ2-4|.
CASSLMGLAKNIQYF
TGTGCCAGCAGTTTAATGGGACTAGCCAAAAACATTCAGTACTTC
>.|TRBV14|TRBJ1-2|.
CASSQMGLYGYTF
TGTGCCAGCAGCCAAATGGGCCTCTATGGCTACACCTTC
>.|TRBV19|TRBJ2-2|TRBD1
CASTGTGGNTGELFF
TGTGCCAGTACCGGGACAGGGGGAAACACCGGGGAGCTGTTTTTT
>few|TRBV5-6|TRBJ1-1|.
CASSFGGREGTEAFF
TGTGCCAGCAGCTTTGGGGGCCGGGAAGGAACTGAAGCTTTCTTT
>.|TRBV7-3|TRBJ2-7|.
CASSPGQGSGAYEQYF
TGTGCCAGCAGCCCCGGCCAAGGTTCGGGGGCCTACGAGCAGTACTTC
>.|TRBV7-2|TRBJ2-4|.
CASSLSGDIQYF
TGTGCCAGCAGCTTATCAGGGGACATTCAGTACTTC
>.|TRBV2|TRBJ2-5|TRBD1
CASTGVRGPGETQYF
TGTGCCAGCACAGGGGTTAGGGGGCCGGGAGAGACCCAGTACTTC